These 24 T cell receptor beta chains were sequenced from one sample in a study of blood T cell repertoires in COVID-19. Clones were sequenced by immunoSEQ multiplex PCR, and TCRdb holds only the in-frame ones, with some missing. The sample has around 300,000 clones, 80% to 90% seen once. The sequencing input was PBMCs or T cells enriched from blood (not recorded which). These receptors were taken from a woman aged 25 to 39 who had recovered from COVID-19.

For this clone: Distinct nucleotide sequences in the sample also encode this CDR3. The chain uses TRBV5-4 and TRBJ1-1; possibly TRBD1 for D (6 bases). The length of the CDR3 is 15 residues. Germline V lookup: CDR1 SGHNT, CDR2 YYREEE (reference sequence). Trimming removed 3 bases at V and 1 base at J, with 13 bases between. This CDR3 reads CASSSPGQGNTEAFF. The CDR3 DNA is TGTGCCAGCAGCTCCCCGGGACAAGGGAACACTGAAGCTTTCTTT.

This clone is a singleton in its sample. The V gene is TRBV11-1, the J gene TRBJ1-1; D is uncertain. V gave up 3 bases and J gave up 1 base, with 3 bases separating them. CDR1 and CDR2 from the germline V gene are SGHAT and FQDESV (reference sequence). This CDR3 contains 12 residues. The CDR3 sequence: CASSLANTEAFF. CDR3 coding DNA: TGTGCCAGCAGCTTGGCGAACACTGAAGCTTTCTTT.

The rearrangement links TRBV5-8 to TRBJ2-3; maybe TRBD1 (6 bases). The length of the CDR3 is 14 residues. The V gene's germline CDR1 is SGHTS and CDR2 YDEGEE. V dropped 2 bases and J dropped 0 bases, with 7 bases sitting between them. The CDR3, as DNA: TGTGCCAGCAGCTTTGGACAGAGCACAGATACGCAGTATTTT. Translated: CASSFGQSTDTQYF.

The chain employs TRBV6-5 and TRBJ1-1, with D tentatively TRBD1 (5 bases). Germline assignment: CDR1 MNHEY and CDR2 SVGAGI. V gave up 8 bases and J gave up 3 bases, with 13 bases separating them. The CDR3 runs 13 residues. This CDR3 is CASQSQGDTEAFF. In DNA form, the CDR3 reads TGTGCCAGCCAATCCCAGGGCGACACTGAAGCTTTCTTT.

The sample holds one count of this clone. The chain has TRBV18 and TRBJ1-6; 8 bases map to TRBD1. V dropped 3 bases and J dropped 10; count of bases not matched to a gene: 2. Looked up from germline, CDR1 is KGHSH and CDR2 is LQKENI. The CDR3 runs 13 residues. The chain's CDR3 is CASSPDRESPLHF. The CDR3 DNA is TGTGCCAGCTCACCGGACAGGGAATCACCCCTCCACTTT.

The rearrangement joins TRBV5-1 to TRBJ2-3; the match to TRBD2 covers 8 bases. V lost 4 bases, J lost 3 bases, and 7 bases stayed unmatched. CDR3 length: 15 residues. CDR1 is SGHRS, CDR2 YFSETQ, per germline. The CDR3 region is CASSLERGGTDTQYF. The CDR3 nucleotides are TGCGCCAGCAGCCTGGAACGCGGGGGGACAGATACGCAGTATTTT.

The chain combines TRBV10-2 with TRBJ2-2; 9 nucleotides line up with TRBD2. Germline V lookup: CDR1 WSHSY, CDR2 SAAADI. This CDR3 contains 18 residues. Trimming cost V 8 bases and J 5 bases; bases outside gene matches: 18. Written as DNA, the CDR3 is TGCGCCAGCCGGGAGCGGGGGGCGTACTCCCTAGAAACCGGGGAGCTGTTTTTT. As protein: CASRERGAYSLETGELFF.

The rearrangement links TRBV7-2 to TRBJ2-3; D not resolved. This CDR3 is built from 13 residues. The V and J ends lost 2 bases and 4 bases respectively, with 7 bases between them. Germline CDR1 and CDR2: SGHTA and FQGNSA. The CDR3 DNA sequence: TGTGCCAGCAGCTTATTAATCTCAGATACGCAGTATTTT. Protein sequence: CASSLLISDTQYF.

The chain recombines TRBV5-5 with TRBJ1-6; 7 bases align to TRBD1. This CDR3 is 17 amino acids long. Unmatched junction bases numbered 17, after V lost 5 bases and J lost 9 bases. The germline CDR1 and CDR2 sequences are SGHKS and YYEKEE (reference sequence). The CDR3 DNA reads as TGTGCCAGCAGACCTAACCAAGACAGGGCGGGAGGTTCACCCCTCCACTTT. This codes for CASRPNQDRAGGSPLHF.

The table lists this clone with a count of one. The genes are TRBV21-1 and TRBJ2-7; the table's D call of TRBD2 was not tested on the DNA. TRBV21-1 is tagged as a pseudogene. This CDR3 is 18 amino acids long. The CDR3 spells CASSRRRFNGGNYYEQYF. The CDR3 nucleotides read TGTGCCAGCAGCCGAAGAAGGTTTAACGGGGGAAATTACTACGAGCAGTACTTC.

Only a few counts were recorded for this clone. The rearrangement uses TRBV29-1 and TRBJ2-1; D perhaps matches TRBD2 (6 bases). The CDR3 sequence is 13 residues long. CDR1 SQVTM and CDR2 ANQGSEA come from the germline V gene. V was cut by 7 bases and J by 3 bases, with 13 bases left in between. Here the CDR3 reads CSGGLPLYNEQFF. CDR3 nucleotide sequence: TGCAGCGGGGGACTCCCCCTCTACAATGAGCAGTTCTTC.

The V call is TRBV30, the J call TRBJ2-3; D may be TRBD1 (5 bases). The germline V and J ends were trimmed by 1 base and 5 bases, with 7 bases remaining between them. The germline V gene encodes CDR1 GTSNPN and CDR2 SVGIG (reference sequence). The CDR3 is 12 residues long. DNA for the CDR3: TGTGCCTGGAGTGCCACAGGAGATACGCAGTATTTT. This gives the protein CAWSATGDTQYF.

This chain links TRBV7-8 with TRBJ1-6; D ambiguous. There are 13 residues in the CDR3. Germline CDR1 SGHVS, CDR2 FQNEAQ. V was clipped by 5 bases and J by 7 bases, with 9 bases between them. CDR3 nucleotides: TGTGCCAGCAGCCCTATTGCAAATTCACCCCTCCACTTT. Protein product: CASSPIANSPLHF.

The chain links TRBV18 to TRBJ1-2; 10 nucleotides line up with TRBD1. The CDR3 runs 18 residues. V lost 3 bases and J lost 1; bases outside the gene matches: 11. Germline loops: CDR1 KGHSH, CDR2 LQKENI. DNA of the CDR3: TGTGCCAGCTCACCTCAAAGGGACAGGGGCAGGGGTAACTATGGCTACACCTTC. Translation gives CASSPQRDRGRGNYGYTF.

This clone has just a few counts. The rearrangement joins TRBV20-1 to TRBJ1-5; a weak D match, TRBD1 (5 bases). Germline values: CDR1 DFQATT, CDR2 SNEGSKA (reference sequence). CDR3 length equals 11 residues. V was pared by 2 bases and J by 7 bases, with 6 bases between. The CDR3 reads CSARQGQPQHF. For the CDR3, the DNA is TGCAGTGCTAGACAGGGACAGCCCCAGCATTTT.

The rearrangement uses TRBV9 and TRBJ2-5; D might be TRBD1 (7 bases). The CDR3 has 16 amino acids. Germline values: CDR1 SGDLS, CDR2 YYNGEE. Between the trimmed V and J ends, which lost 4 bases and 0 bases, there was a span of 16 bases. The CDR3 is CASSSQGGGYQETQYF. The CDR3 nucleotides read TGTGCCAGCAGCTCTCAGGGGGGCGGGTACCAAGAGACCCAGTACTTC.

J is TRBJ2-2 and V is TRBV5-1; 7 bases agree with TRBD2. Germline V CDR1 and CDR2: SGHRS, YFSETQ. This CDR3 has 15 residues. The V gene end was trimmed by 1 base and the J gene end by 6 bases; junction bases not matched to a gene: 6. CDR3 amino acids: CASSLLAGEAGELFF. The CDR3 bases are TGCGCCAGCAGCTTGTTAGCGGGTGAAGCCGGGGAGCTGTTTTTT.

V gene TRBV2 combines with J gene TRBJ1-6, with TRBD1 matching over 10 bases. The CDR3 contains 15 residues. The germline CDR1 and CDR2 sequences are SNHLY and FYNNEI. V shed 3 bases, J shed 9 bases, and the junction held 5 bases outside the gene matches. CDR3 in DNA: TGTGCCAGCAGTGACGGGACAGGGGCAGCTTCACCCCTCCACTTT. Residues: CASSDGTGAASPLHF.

The V gene is TRBV7-6, the J gene TRBJ1-1; D uncertain. In germline, CDR1 is SGHVS, CDR2 FNYEAQ. The V end lost 1 base, the J end lost 3 bases, and 12 bases lay between the germline ends. The CDR3 spans 15 residues. CDR3 sequence reads: CASSLETGLYTEAFF. The CDR3 DNA reads as TGTGCCAGCAGCTTAGAAACCGGGTTGTACACTGAAGCTTTCTTT.

A single count supports this clone. This chain uses TRBV2 with TRBJ2-7; the match to TRBD2 covers 7 bases. Trimming took 4 bases from V and 3 from J; bases not matched to a gene: 0. Germline V gene data show CDR1 as SNHLY and CDR2 as FYNNEI. This CDR3 spans 12 amino acids. CDR3 in DNA: TGTGCCAGCAGTGGGGGGGGCTACGAGCAGTACTTC. This translates into CASSGGGYEQYF.

V gene TRBV18 combines with J gene TRBJ1-1; D unresolved. Trimming cost V 2 bases and J 0 bases, with 10 bases left between them. CDR1 is KGHSH and CDR2 is LQKENI in the germline V gene. CDR3 length: 15 amino acids. The chain's CDR3 is CASSPRAGMNTEAFF. The CDR3 coding sequence is TGTGCCAGCTCACCAAGAGCAGGTATGAACACTGAAGCTTTCTTT.

The chain couples TRBV19 to TRBJ1-5; the match to TRBD1 covers 7 bases. Looked up from germline, CDR1 is LNHDA and CDR2 is SQIVND (reference sequence). The CDR3 spans 15 residues. Losses at the gene ends were 6 bases for V and 1 base for J; bases not matched to a gene: 6. Here the CDR3 reads CASSQGGQSNQPQHF. The CDR3 DNA sequence: TGTGCCAGTAGCCAAGGGGGACAGAGCAATCAGCCCCAGCATTTT.

The sample holds one count of this clone. The same CDR3 is also encoded by other DNA sequences in this sample. The gene calls are TRBV2 and TRBJ1-4; the match to TRBD1 covers 10 bases. Germline V gives CDR1 SNHLY, CDR2 FYNNEI. V lost 4 bases to trimming and J lost 7 bases; unmatched junction nucleotides: 3. The length of the CDR3 is 14 residues. The CDR3 region has the DNA TGTGCCAGCAGTGTTGACAGGGGGCGTGAAAAACTGTTTTTT. Its protein is CASSVDRGREKLFF. Supplemented by reference TRBV2 and TRBJ1-4, the full variable domain reads EPEVTQTPSHQVTQMGQEVILRCVPISNHLYFYWYRQILGQKVEFLVSFYNNEISEKSEIFDDQFSVERPDGSNFTLKIRSTKLEDSAMYFCASSVDRGREKLFFGSGTQLSVL.

The rearrangement links TRBV4-1 to TRBJ2-2; weak D call: TRBD2 (6 bases). Germline loops: CDR1 MGHRA, CDR2 YSYEKL. The CDR3 contains 14 residues. V lost 2 bases, J lost 5 bases, and 9 bases lay in between. CDR3 region: CASSQMGGTGELFF. The CDR3 nucleotides read TGCGCCAGCAGCCAAATGGGGGGAACCGGGGAGCTGTTTTTT.